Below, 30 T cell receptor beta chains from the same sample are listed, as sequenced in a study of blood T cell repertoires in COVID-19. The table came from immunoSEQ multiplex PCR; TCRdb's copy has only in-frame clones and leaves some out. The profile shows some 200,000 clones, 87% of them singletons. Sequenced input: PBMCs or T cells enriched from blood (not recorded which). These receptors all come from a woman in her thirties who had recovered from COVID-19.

CDR3 loop: CASSASRAINGNTIYF. The CDR3, as DNA: TGTGCCAGCAGCGCCTCTCGTGCTATTAATGGAAACACCATATATTTT. The J gene is TRBJ1-3, the V gene TRBV9; D is unclear. The CDR3 has 16 amino acids. V lost 3 bases, J lost 3 bases, and 16 bases lay in between. Per the germline V gene, CDR1 is SGDLS and CDR2 is YYNGEE.

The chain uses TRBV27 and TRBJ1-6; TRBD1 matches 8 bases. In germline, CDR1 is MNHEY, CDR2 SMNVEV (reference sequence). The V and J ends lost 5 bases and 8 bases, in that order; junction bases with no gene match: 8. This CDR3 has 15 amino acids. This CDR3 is CASSLYRGSDSPLHF. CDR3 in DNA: TGTGCCAGCAGTCTATACAGGGGGTCGGATTCACCCCTCCACTTT.

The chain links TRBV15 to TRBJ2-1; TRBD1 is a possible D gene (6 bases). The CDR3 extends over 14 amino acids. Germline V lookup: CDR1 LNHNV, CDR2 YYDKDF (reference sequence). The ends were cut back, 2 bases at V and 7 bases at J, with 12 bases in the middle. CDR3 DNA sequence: TGTGCCACCAGCAGACGCCAGGGGTGGAATGAGCAGTTCTTC. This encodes CATSRRQGWNEQFF.

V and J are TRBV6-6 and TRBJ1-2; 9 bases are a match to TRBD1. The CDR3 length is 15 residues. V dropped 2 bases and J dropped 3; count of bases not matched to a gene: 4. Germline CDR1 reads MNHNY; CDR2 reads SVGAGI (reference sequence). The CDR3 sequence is CASSYGTGGDYGYTF. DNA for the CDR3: TGTGCCAGCAGTTACGGTACAGGGGGCGACTATGGCTACACCTTC.

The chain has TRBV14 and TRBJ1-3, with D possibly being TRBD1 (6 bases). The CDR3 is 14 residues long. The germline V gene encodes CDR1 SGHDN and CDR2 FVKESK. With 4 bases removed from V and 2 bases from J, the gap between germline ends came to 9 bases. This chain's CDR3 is CASSLGTTGNTIYF. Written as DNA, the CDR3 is TGTGCCAGCAGCCTTGGGACAACTGGAAACACCATATATTTT.

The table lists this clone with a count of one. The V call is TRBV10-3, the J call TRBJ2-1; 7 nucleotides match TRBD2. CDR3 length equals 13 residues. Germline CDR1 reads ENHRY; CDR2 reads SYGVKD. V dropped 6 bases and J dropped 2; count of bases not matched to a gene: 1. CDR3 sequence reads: CAIRGTTYNEQFF. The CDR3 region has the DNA TGTGCCATCAGAGGGACTACCTACAATGAGCAGTTCTTC.

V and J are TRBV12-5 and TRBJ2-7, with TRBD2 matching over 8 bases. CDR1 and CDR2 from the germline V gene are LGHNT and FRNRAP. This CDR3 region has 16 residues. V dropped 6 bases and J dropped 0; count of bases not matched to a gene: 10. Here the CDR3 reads CASGNSGGPSSYEQYF. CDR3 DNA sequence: TGTGCTAGTGGGAACAGCGGGGGCCCAAGCTCCTACGAGCAGTACTTC.

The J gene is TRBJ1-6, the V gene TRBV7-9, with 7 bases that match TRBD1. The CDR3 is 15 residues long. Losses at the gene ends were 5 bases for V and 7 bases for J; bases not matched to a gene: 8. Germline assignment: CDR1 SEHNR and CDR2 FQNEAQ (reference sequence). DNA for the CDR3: TGTGCCAGCAGCACCAGACAGGGTGGAAATTCACCCCTCCACTTT. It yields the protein CASSTRQGGNSPLHF. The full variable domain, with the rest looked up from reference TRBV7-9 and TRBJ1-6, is DTGVSQNPRHKITKRGQNVTFRCDPISEHNRLYWYRQTLGQGPEFLTYFQNEAQLEKSRLLSDRFSAERPKGSFSTLEIQRTEQGDSAMYLCASSTRQGGNSPLHFGNGTRLTVT.

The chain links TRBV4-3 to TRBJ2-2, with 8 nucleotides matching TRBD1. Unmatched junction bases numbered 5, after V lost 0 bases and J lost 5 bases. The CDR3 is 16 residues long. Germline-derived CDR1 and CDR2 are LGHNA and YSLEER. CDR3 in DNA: TGCGCCAGCAGCCAAGATCTCCGGACAGGGACCGGGGAGCTGTTTTTT. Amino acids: CASSQDLRTGTGELFF.

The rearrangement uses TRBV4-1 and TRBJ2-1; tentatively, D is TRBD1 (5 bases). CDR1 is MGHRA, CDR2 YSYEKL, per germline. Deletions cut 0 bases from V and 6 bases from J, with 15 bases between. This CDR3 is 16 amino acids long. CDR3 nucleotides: TGCGCCAGCAGCCAAGAATGGACACAGCCCCGCAATGAGCAGTTCTTC. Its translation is CASSQEWTQPRNEQFF.

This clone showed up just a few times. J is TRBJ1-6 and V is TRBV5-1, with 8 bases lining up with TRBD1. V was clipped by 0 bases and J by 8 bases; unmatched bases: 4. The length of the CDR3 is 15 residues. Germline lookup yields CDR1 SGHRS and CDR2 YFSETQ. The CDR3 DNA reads TGCGCCAGCAGCTTGGTGGACAGGGATCATTCACCCCTCCACTTT. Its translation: CASSLVDRDHSPLHF. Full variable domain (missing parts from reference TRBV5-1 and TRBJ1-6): KAGVTQTPRYLIKTRGQQVTLSCSPISGHRSVSWYQQTPGQGLQFLFEYFSETQRNKGNFPGRFSGRQFSNSRSEMNVSTLELGDSALYLCASSLVDRDHSPLHFGNGTRLTVT.

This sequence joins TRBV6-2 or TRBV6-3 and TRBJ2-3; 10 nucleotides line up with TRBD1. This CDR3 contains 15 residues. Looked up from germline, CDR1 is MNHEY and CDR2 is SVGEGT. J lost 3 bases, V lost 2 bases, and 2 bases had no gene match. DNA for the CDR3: TGTGCCAGCAGTTACGGGACAGGGGCGACAGATACGCAGTATTTT. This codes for CASSYGTGATDTQYF.

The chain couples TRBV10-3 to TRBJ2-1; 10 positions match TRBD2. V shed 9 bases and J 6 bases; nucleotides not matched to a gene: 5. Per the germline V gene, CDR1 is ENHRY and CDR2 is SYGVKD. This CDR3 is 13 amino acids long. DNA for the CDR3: TGTGCCATAGCGGGGGGGCCAACCAATGAGCAGTTCTTC. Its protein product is CAIAGGPTNEQFF.

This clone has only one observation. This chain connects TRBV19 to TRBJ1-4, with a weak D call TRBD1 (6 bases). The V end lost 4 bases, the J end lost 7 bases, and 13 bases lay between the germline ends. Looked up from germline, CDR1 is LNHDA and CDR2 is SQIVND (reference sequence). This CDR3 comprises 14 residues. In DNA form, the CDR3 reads TGTGCCAGTAGTACTACCCGGGACACTGAAAAACTGTTTTTT. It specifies CASSTTRDTEKLFF.

The DNA of the CDR3 is TGTGCCAGCAGGGAGTCAGGGGGACTTGGTGGCTACACCTTC. This encodes CASRESGGLGGYTF. The chain uses TRBV6-5 and TRBJ1-2, with 7 bases identical to TRBD1. Unmatched junction bases numbered 11, after V lost 6 bases and J lost 7 bases. This CDR3 comprises 14 residues. Germline CDR1 and CDR2: MNHEY and SVGAGI.

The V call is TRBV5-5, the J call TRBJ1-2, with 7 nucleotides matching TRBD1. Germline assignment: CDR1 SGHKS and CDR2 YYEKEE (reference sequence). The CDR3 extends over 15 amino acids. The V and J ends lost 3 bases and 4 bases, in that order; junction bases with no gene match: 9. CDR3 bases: TGTGCCAGCAGCTGGGACAGCATCTTGGGCTATGGCTACACCTTC. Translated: CASSWDSILGYGYTF.

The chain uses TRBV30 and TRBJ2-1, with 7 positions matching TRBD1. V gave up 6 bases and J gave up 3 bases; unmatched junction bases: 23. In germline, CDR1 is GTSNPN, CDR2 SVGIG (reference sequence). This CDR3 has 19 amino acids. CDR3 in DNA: TGTGCCTGCCTAGGGGGCGCCGGGACCCGTCCACGGAACTACAATGAGCAGTTCTTC. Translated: CACLGGAGTRPRNYNEQFF.

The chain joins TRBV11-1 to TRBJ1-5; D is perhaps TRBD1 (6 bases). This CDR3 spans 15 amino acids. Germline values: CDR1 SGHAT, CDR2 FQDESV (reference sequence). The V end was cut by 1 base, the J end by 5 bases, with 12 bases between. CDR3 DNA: TGTGCCAGCAGCTTAGATGGGGGGGCAGATCAGCCCCAGCATTTT. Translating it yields CASSLDGGADQPQHF. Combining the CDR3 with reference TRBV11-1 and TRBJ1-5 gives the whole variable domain EAEVAQSPRYKITEKSQAVAFWCDPISGHATLYWYRQILGQGPELLVQFQDESVVDDSQLPKDRFSAERLKGVDSTLKIQPAELGDSAMYLCASSLDGGADQPQHFGDGTRLSIL.

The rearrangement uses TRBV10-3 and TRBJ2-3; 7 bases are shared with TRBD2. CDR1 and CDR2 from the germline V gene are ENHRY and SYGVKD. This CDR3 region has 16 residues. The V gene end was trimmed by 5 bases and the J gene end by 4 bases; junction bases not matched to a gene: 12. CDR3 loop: CAISKASGTEADTQYF. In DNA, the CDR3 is TGTGCCATCAGTAAGGCTAGCGGCACCGAGGCAGATACGCAGTATTTT.

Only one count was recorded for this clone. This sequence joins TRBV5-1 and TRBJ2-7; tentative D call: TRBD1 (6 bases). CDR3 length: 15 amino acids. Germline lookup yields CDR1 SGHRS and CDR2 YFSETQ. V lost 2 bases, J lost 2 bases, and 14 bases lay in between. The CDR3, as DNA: TGCGCCAGCAGCTTCAGCTCGACAGGCACCTACGAGCAGTACTTC. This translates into CASSFSSTGTYEQYF.

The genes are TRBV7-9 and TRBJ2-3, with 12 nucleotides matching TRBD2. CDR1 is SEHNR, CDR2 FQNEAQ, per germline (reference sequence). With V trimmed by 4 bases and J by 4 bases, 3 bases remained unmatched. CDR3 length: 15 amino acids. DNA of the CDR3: TGTGCCAGCAGCTCCGGACTAGCGGGACCAGATACGCAGTATTTT. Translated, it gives CASSSGLAGPDTQYF.

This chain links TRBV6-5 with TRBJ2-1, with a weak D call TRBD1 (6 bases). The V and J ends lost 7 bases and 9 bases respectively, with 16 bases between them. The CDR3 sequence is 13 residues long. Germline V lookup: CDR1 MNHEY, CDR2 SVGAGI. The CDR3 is CASTAQGTAEQFF. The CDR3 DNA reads TGTGCCAGCACAGCACAGGGAACGGCTGAGCAGTTCTTC.

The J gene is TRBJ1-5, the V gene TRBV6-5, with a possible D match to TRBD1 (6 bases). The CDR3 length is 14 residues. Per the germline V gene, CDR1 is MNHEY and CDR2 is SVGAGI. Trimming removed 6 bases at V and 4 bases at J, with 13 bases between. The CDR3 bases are TGTGCCAGCAGACGCCAGGGGTATAATCAGCCCCAGCATTTT. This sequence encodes CASRRQGYNQPQHF.

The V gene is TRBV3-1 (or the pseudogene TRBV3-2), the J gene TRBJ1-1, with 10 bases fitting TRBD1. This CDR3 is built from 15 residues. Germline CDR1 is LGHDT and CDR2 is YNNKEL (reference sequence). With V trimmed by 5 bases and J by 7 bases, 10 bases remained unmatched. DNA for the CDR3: TGTGCCAGCAGCTTTACCGGGACAGGGGTAAATGAAGCTTTCTTT. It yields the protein CASSFTGTGVNEAFF.

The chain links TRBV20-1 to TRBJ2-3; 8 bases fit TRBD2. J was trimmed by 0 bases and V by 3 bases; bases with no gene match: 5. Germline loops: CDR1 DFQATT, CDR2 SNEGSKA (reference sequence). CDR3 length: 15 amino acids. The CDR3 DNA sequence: TGCAGTGCTAGTGTTAGCGGGGTAAGCACAGATACGCAGTATTTT. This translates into CSASVSGVSTDTQYF.

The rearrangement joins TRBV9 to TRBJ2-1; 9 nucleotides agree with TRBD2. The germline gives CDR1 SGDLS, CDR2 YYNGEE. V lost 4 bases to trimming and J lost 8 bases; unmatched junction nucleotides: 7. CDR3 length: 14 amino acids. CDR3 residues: CASSSAGGHYEQFF. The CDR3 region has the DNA TGTGCCAGCAGCTCAGCGGGGGGTCATTATGAGCAGTTCTTC.

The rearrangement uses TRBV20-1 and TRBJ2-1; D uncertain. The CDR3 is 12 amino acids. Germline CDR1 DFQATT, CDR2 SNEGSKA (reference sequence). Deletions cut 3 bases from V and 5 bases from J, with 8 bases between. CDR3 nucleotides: TGCAGTGCTAGTTACACCGACAATGAGCAGTTCTTC. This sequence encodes CSASYTDNEQFF.

Here the CDR3 DNA reads TGCGCCAGCAGCTTGGTACTAGCGGGAGGGAGTGAGCAGTTCTTC. This sequence encodes CASSLVLAGGSEQFF. J is TRBJ2-1 and V is TRBV5-1; the match to TRBD2 covers 13 bases. Trimming took 0 bases from V and 9 from J; bases not matched to a gene: 3. Germline V gene data show CDR1 as SGHRS and CDR2 as YFSETQ. The CDR3 spans 15 residues.

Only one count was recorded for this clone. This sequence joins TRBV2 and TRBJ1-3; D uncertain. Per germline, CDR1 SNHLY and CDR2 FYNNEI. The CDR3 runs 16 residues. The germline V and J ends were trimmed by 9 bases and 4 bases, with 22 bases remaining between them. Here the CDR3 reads CASAKTNAGAGNTIYF. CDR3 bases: TGTGCCAGTGCTAAAACGAATGCAGGCGCGGGAAACACCATATATTTT.

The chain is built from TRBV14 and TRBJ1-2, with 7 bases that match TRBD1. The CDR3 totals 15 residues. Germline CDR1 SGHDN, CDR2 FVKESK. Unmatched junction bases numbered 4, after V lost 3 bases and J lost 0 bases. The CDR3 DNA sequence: TGTGCCAGCAGCCAGGGGACAGTTACTAACTATGGCTACACCTTC. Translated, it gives CASSQGTVTNYGYTF.